The present entry profiles one TCR beta chain with its context. The target antigen is unknown. Germline V gene lookup returns CDR1 SGHDN and CDR2 FVKESK. The CDR3 sequence is 19 residues long. These data belong to a study of T cells expressing NK-cell markers. The overall study: Seropositivity for HCMV was found in most of the eight sequenced donors, with one seronegative.

No DNA is given; TCRdb re-called the 5' RACE reads and lists each CDR3 protein once. The sample has about 300,000 distinct CDR3 sequences. Study results and limitations: Clones of NKG2C+ T cells that had expanded were of unclear HCMV specificity. Each of over 5 donors carried dominant NKG2C+ clonotypes accounting for roughly 1.0-7.5% of CD8+ T cells. Leadership of the CD3+CD56-NKG2C+ fraction also belonged to these clonotypes in four donors.

This chain joins TRBV14 and TRBJ2-2; there is no DNA to check the TCRdb D call of TRBD2. Sequences were obtained from blood T cells: a sorted CD56 or NKG2C T cell subset, CD4+ or CD8+ T cells, or bulk PBMC T cells (not recorded which). The sequence was collected from a woman aged 18 to 69 in good health. The CDR3: CASSTQGNPSGFITGELFF. Variable domain in full (rest from reference TRBV14 and TRBJ2-2): EAGVTQFPSHSVIEKGQTVTLRCDPISGHDNLYWYRRVMGKEIKFLLHFVKESKQDESGMPNNRFLAERTGGTYSTLKVQPAELEDSGVYFCASSTQGNPSGFITGELFFGEGSRLTVL.